Following are 29 T cell receptor beta chains from one sample sequenced in a study of siplizumab effects on memory and regulatory T cells. Measured with immunoSEQ multiplex PCR; TCRdb has only the in-frame clones, and not every one. The sample yields 110,000 or so clones, about 92% seen once. The sample taken for sequencing was CD4+ T cells sorted from blood. Source of these receptors: a human donor in good health.

The chain couples TRBV29-1 to TRBJ2-3; no definite D call. V lost 5 bases and J 2 bases, leaving 5 bases between the germline ends. The length of the CDR3 is 11 residues. Germline-derived CDR1 and CDR2 are SQVTM and ANQGSEA. DNA for the CDR3: TGCAGCGTTCTACCCACAGATACGCAGTATTTT. As protein: CSVLPTDTQYF.

This chain joins TRBV11-2 and TRBJ1-1; D may be TRBD1 (5 bases). This CDR3 spans 14 amino acids. V dropped 6 bases and J dropped 1 base, with 12 bases sitting between them. Germline CDR1 is SGHAT and CDR2 is FQNNGV. The CDR3 sequence: CASRRLQGNTEAFF. The CDR3 nucleotides read TGTGCCAGCAGGCGGCTTCAGGGGAACACTGAAGCTTTCTTT.

The gene calls are TRBV5-5 and TRBJ2-4; D is unresolved. Trimming removed 4 bases from V and 0 bases from J, with 11 bases in between. This CDR3 comprises 15 residues. Germline CDR1 reads SGHKS; CDR2 reads YYEKEE (reference sequence). The CDR3 protein is CASSQSVLAKNIQYF. CDR3 in DNA: TGTGCCAGCAGCCAGTCCGTATTAGCCAAAAACATTCAGTACTTC. Filled out from reference TRBV5-5 and TRBJ2-4, the complete variable domain reads DAGVTQSPTHLIKTRGQQVTLRCSPISGHKSVSWYQQVLGQGPQFIFQYYEKEERGRGNFPDRFSARQFPNYSSELNVNALLLGDSALYLCASSQSVLAKNIQYFGAGTRLSVL.

The chain links TRBV2 to TRBJ2-5; D is ambiguous. The CDR3 extends over 15 amino acids. The germline CDR1 and CDR2 sequences are SNHLY and FYNNEI. The V gene lost 2 bases and the J gene lost 4 bases, with 14 bases spanning the gap. The CDR3 DNA sequence: TGTGCCAGCAGTGAAAGGCTCTCCCGGGCAGAGACCCAGTACTTC. Translated: CASSERLSRAETQYF. The variable domain in full, completed from reference TRBV2 and TRBJ2-5, reads EPEVTQTPSHQVTQMGQEVILRCVPISNHLYFYWYRQILGQKVEFLVSFYNNEISEKSEIFDDQFSVERPDGSNFTLKIRSTKLEDSAMYFCASSERLSRAETQYFGPGTRLLVL.

The chain couples TRBV18 to TRBJ2-7; D possibly uses TRBD1 or TRBD2 (5 bases each). Germline V gives CDR1 KGHSH, CDR2 LQKENI. Trimming took off 2 bases at V and 0 bases at J, with 11 bases between the two ends. The CDR3 totals 15 residues. DNA for the CDR3: TGTGCCAGCTCACCAATTCCAGGGAGCTCCTACGAGCAGTACTTC. Protein product: CASSPIPGSSYEQYF.

In nucleotides, the CDR3 is TGTGCCACCAGCAGAGAAGGAGGACGTACCTCTGGAAACACCATATATTTT. This gives the protein CATSREGGRTSGNTIYF. The V gene is TRBV15, the J gene TRBJ1-3; D is unresolved. Germline V lookup: CDR1 LNHNV, CDR2 YYDKDF (reference sequence). The CDR3 is made up of 17 amino acids. V gave up 0 bases and J gave up 0 bases, with 12 bases separating them.

The chain couples TRBV7-2 to TRBJ2-4, with D tentatively TRBD1 (6 bases). Germline V CDR1 and CDR2: SGHTA, FQGNSA. The V end lost 2 bases, the J end lost 2 bases, and 22 bases lay between the germline ends. The CDR3 spans 19 residues. The CDR3 sequence is CASSLRSPAGVVTKNIQYF. Written as DNA, the CDR3 is TGTGCCAGCAGCTTAAGGTCCCCCGCAGGGGTAGTCACCAAAAACATTCAGTACTTC. Combining the CDR3 with reference TRBV7-2 and TRBJ2-4 gives the whole variable domain GAGVSQSPSNKVTEKGKDVELRCDPISGHTALYWYRQSLGQGLEFLIYFQGNSAPDKSGLPSDRFSAERTGGSVSTLTIQRTQQEDSAVYLCASSLRSPAGVVTKNIQYFGAGTRLSVL.

The rearrangement uses TRBV7-9 and TRBJ1-4; TRBD1 aligns across 9 bases. The CDR3 has 15 residues. The germline V gene has CDR1 SEHNR and CDR2 FQNEAQ (reference sequence). The junction had 7 bases not matched to a gene; V was cut back by 5 bases and J by 6 bases. The CDR3 DNA reads as TGTGCCAGCAGCGTACAGGGGGCCGGTGATGAAAAACTGTTTTTT. This sequence encodes CASSVQGAGDEKLFF.

This clone showed up just a few times. The CDR3 DNA is TGCGCCAGCAGCTTCCAAGCCGAGACAGGGAGCTATGGCTACACCTTC. Encoded protein: CASSFQAETGSYGYTF. The chain recombines TRBV5-1 with TRBJ1-2, with 7 nucleotides matching TRBD1. The J segment lost 4 bases and the V segment lost 2 bases, leaving 11 bases of the junction unmatched. Germline CDR1 and CDR2: SGHRS and YFSETQ. The CDR3 has 16 amino acids. Full variable domain (rest looked up from reference TRBV5-1 and TRBJ1-2): KAGVTQTPRYLIKTRGQQVTLSCSPISGHRSVSWYQQTPGQGLQFLFEYFSETQRNKGNFPGRFSGRQFSNSRSEMNVSTLELGDSALYLCASSFQAETGSYGYTFGSGTRLTVV.

This clone was recorded once. The rearrangement links TRBV30 to TRBJ2-6; D unclear. In germline, CDR1 is GTSNPN, CDR2 SVGIG (reference sequence). The CDR3 sequence is 15 residues long. Trimming shortened V by 2 bases and J by 0 bases, and 8 bases separated the two germline ends. Here the CDR3 DNA reads TGTGCCTGGAGTAGGGCAGCCTCTGGGGCCAACGTCCTGACTTTC. It translates to CAWSRAASGANVLTF.

This chain connects TRBV4-3 to TRBJ1-2; a possible D gene is TRBD1 (5 bases). CDR1 and CDR2 from the germline V gene are LGHNA and YSLEER. Trimming stripped 0 bases from V and 3 bases from J, with 8 bases between. CDR3 size: 14 residues. The DNA for the CDR3 is TGCGCCAGCAGCCAAGATAGCAGGGACTATGGCTACACCTTC. Encoded protein: CASSQDSRDYGYTF.

This sequence joins TRBV29-1 and TRBJ2-5, with 10 bases aligning to TRBD1. CDR1 SQVTM and CDR2 ANQGSEA come from the germline V gene. J lost 5 bases, V lost 5 bases, and 2 bases had no gene match. CDR3 length: 12 residues. This CDR3 is CSVRTGGETQYF. The CDR3 nucleotides read TGCAGCGTTCGGACAGGGGGGGAGACCCAGTACTTC.

This chain uses TRBV19 with TRBJ1-1, with TRBD1 matching 9 bases. V lost 4 bases to trimming and J lost 1 base; unmatched junction nucleotides: 1. Looked up from germline, CDR1 is LNHDA and CDR2 is SQIVND (reference sequence). The CDR3 runs to 14 residues. The CDR3 region has the DNA TGTGCCAGTAGTACACAGGGGGCGAACACTGAAGCTTTCTTT. Protein product: CASSTQGANTEAFF. Full variable domain (outside the CDR3, taken from reference TRBV19 and TRBJ1-1): DGGITQSPKYLFRKEGQNVTLSCEQNLNHDAMYWYRQDPGQGLRLIYYSQIVNDFQKGDIAEGYSVSREKKESFPLTVTSAQKNPTAFYLCASSTQGANTEAFFGQGTRLTVV.

The DNA of the CDR3 is TGTGCCAGCAGCGTAGCGGGAGGAGGGGAGACCCAGTACTTC. Protein product: CASSVAGGGETQYF. The rearrangement uses TRBV9 and TRBJ2-5; 7 bases map to TRBD2. CDR3 size: 14 residues. V shed 0 bases, J shed 5 bases, and the junction held 4 bases outside the gene matches. Germline values: CDR1 SGDLS, CDR2 YYNGEE.

This rearrangement joins TRBV13 to TRBJ2-5, with unresolved D. CDR1 is PRHDT, CDR2 FYEKMQ, per germline (reference sequence). The CDR3 spans 14 residues. The V end was cut by 5 bases, the J end by 3 bases, with 13 bases between. This CDR3 is CASSLLGKEETQYF. The CDR3 coding sequence is TGTGCCAGCAGCCTCCTCGGTAAGGAAGAGACCCAGTACTTC.

V usage is TRBV18 and J usage is TRBJ1-2; TRBD1 is a possible D gene (5 bases). V lost 3 bases to trimming and J lost 0 bases, with 8 bases between them. Germline values: CDR1 KGHSH, CDR2 LQKENI. The CDR3 is 14 amino acids. This CDR3 is CASSPTGANYGYTF. CDR3 DNA: TGTGCCAGCTCACCTACAGGCGCTAACTATGGCTACACCTTC.

V gene TRBV18 combines with J gene TRBJ2-7; D is uncertain. CDR3 length equals 15 residues. Per the germline V gene, CDR1 is KGHSH and CDR2 is LQKENI. V lost 2 bases and J 5 bases, leaving 16 bases between the germline ends. CDR3 sequence reads: CASSPEGINHHEQYF. The CDR3 DNA is TGTGCCAGCTCACCAGAAGGGATCAACCACCACGAGCAGTACTTC.

V and J are TRBV15 and TRBJ2-3; D unresolved. The V gene lost 0 bases and the J gene lost 2 bases, with 9 bases spanning the gap. The CDR3 covers 15 residues. Germline V gene lookup returns CDR1 LNHNV and CDR2 YYDKDF (reference sequence). The DNA for the CDR3 is TGTGCCACCAGCAGAGATGGTTCCTACACAGATACGCAGTATTTT. Translating it yields CATSRDGSYTDTQYF.

Only one count was recorded for this clone. V and J are TRBV6-5 and TRBJ2-1; no definite D call. CDR3 length equals 14 residues. V was shortened by 2 bases and J by 1 base, with 6 bases between the two germline ends. CDR1 and CDR2 from the germline V gene are MNHEY and SVGAGI. CDR3 residues: CASSYVPSYNEQFF. The DNA for the CDR3 is TGTGCCAGCAGTTACGTACCATCCTACAATGAGCAGTTCTTC.

This rearrangement joins TRBV30 to TRBJ2-3; TRBD1 is a possible D gene (5 bases). Germline assignment: CDR1 GTSNPN and CDR2 SVGIG (reference sequence). The CDR3 has 14 amino acids. V shed 0 bases and J shed 5 bases, with 12 bases lying between them. The CDR3 sequence: CAWSVQGRGDTQYF. The DNA for the CDR3 is TGTGCCTGGAGTGTCCAGGGTAGGGGAGATACGCAGTATTTT. Full variable domain (rest looked up from reference TRBV30 and TRBJ2-3): SQTIHQWPATLVQPVGSPLSLECTVEGTSNPNLYWYRQAAGRGLQLLFYSVGIGQISSEVPQNLSASRPQDRQFILSSKKLLLSDSGFYLCAWSVQGRGDTQYFGPGTRLTVL.

This chain uses TRBV9 with TRBJ1-6, with D maybe TRBD1 (6 bases). The germline V and J ends were trimmed by 5 bases and 3 bases, with 9 bases remaining between them. From germline, CDR1 is SGDLS and CDR2 YYNGEE. CDR3 length: 14 residues. In DNA, the CDR3 is TGTGCCAGCAGTGAACAGGGCTATAATTCACCCCTCCACTTT. As protein: CASSEQGYNSPLHF.

The J gene is TRBJ2-4, the V gene TRBV6-5, with 9 bases aligning to TRBD1. The CDR3 runs 15 residues. V shed 6 bases and J 5 bases; nucleotides not matched to a gene: 8. CDR1 and CDR2 (germline): MNHEY, SVGAGI. The CDR3 reads CASRDPGQGQNIQYF. The CDR3 nucleotides are TGTGCCAGCAGAGATCCGGGACAGGGACAAAACATTCAGTACTTC.

The rearrangement uses TRBV27 and TRBJ1-5; TRBD1 is a possible D gene (5 bases). In germline, CDR1 is MNHEY, CDR2 SMNVEV (reference sequence). The CDR3 extends over 15 amino acids. Between the trimmed V and J ends, which lost 2 bases and 5 bases, there was a span of 13 bases. The CDR3 loop is CASSLKSGTYQPQHF. In DNA, the CDR3 is TGTGCCAGCAGTTTAAAGTCCGGGACTTATCAGCCCCAGCATTTT.

The rearrangement uses TRBV18 and TRBJ1-1; no firm D call. Per germline, CDR1 KGHSH and CDR2 LQKENI. The germline V and J ends were trimmed by 4 bases and 7 bases, with 10 bases remaining between them. The CDR3 is made up of 12 amino acids. CDR3 nucleotide sequence: TGTGCCAGCTCACTCAGGACGGATGAAGCTTTCTTT. Encoded protein: CASSLRTDEAFF.

The chain combines TRBV5-1 with TRBJ2-1; TRBD2 matches at 8 bases. CDR3 length: 14 residues. Per the germline V gene, CDR1 is SGHRS and CDR2 is YFSETQ. V dropped 2 bases and J dropped 6; count of bases not matched to a gene: 4. CDR3 sequence (DNA): TGCGCCAGCAGCTTTCGGGGGGGAAGCAATGAGCAGTTCTTC. Amino acids: CASSFRGGSNEQFF.

V usage is TRBV4-1 and J usage is TRBJ2-1; 10 bases fit TRBD2. V was clipped by 4 bases and J by 0 bases; unmatched bases: 6. The V gene's germline CDR1 is MGHRA and CDR2 YSYEKL. The CDR3 is 17 residues long. In DNA, the CDR3 is TGCGCCAGCAGCCGAACTAGCGGGGTTAGCTCCTACAATGAGCAGTTCTTC. Its protein product is CASSRTSGVSSYNEQFF.

This chain links TRBV6-5 with TRBJ2-7; 8 bases are a match to TRBD1. J gave up 1 base and V 1 base, and 6 bases lay outside the gene matches. The CDR3 loop spans 16 amino acids. Germline V lookup: CDR1 MNHEY, CDR2 SVGAGI. The CDR3 spells CASSYFGQGASYEQYF. The CDR3 nucleotides read TGTGCCAGCAGTTACTTTGGGCAGGGGGCGTCCTACGAGCAGTACTTC.

CDR3 sequence: CASSLVRGGRYEQYF. The CDR3 DNA is TGCGCCAGCAGCTTGGTTCGTGGAGGACGCTACGAGCAGTACTTC. The rearrangement uses TRBV5-1 and TRBJ2-7, with D possibly being TRBD2 (5 bases). The V gene's germline CDR1 is SGHRS and CDR2 YFSETQ. V dropped 0 bases and J dropped 3 bases, with 13 bases sitting between them. The CDR3 is made up of 15 amino acids. The variable domain in full, completed from reference TRBV5-1 and TRBJ2-7, reads KAGVTQTPRYLIKTRGQQVTLSCSPISGHRSVSWYQQTPGQGLQFLFEYFSETQRNKGNFPGRFSGRQFSNSRSEMNVSTLELGDSALYLCASSLVRGGRYEQYFGPGTRLTVT.

The CDR3 loop is CASSRGLPTDTQYF. The CDR3 nucleotides read TGTGCCAGCAGTCGTGGACTACCCACAGATACGCAGTATTTT. This chain links TRBV13 with TRBJ2-3, with D possibly TRBD2 on 6 matching bases. The V gene's germline CDR1 is PRHDT and CDR2 FYEKMQ (reference sequence). V lost 6 bases, J lost 2 bases, and 12 bases lay in between. The CDR3 extends over 14 amino acids.